Sequencing of this TCR beta chain was carried out in a study of cytomegalovirus exposure and HLA in healthy donors. Separate from the approximately 700-subject first cohort was the roughly 120-subject validation cohort, to which the donors belonged. The CDR3 covers 12 residues. Per germline, CDR1 SQVTM and CDR2 ANQGSEA. The V and J ends lost 5 bases and 5 bases respectively, with 12 bases between them. Study results and caveats: Rare TCR sequences dominated, though some public TCRs recurred in many donors. Cytomegalovirus-associated status was assigned to about 170 TCR beta chains.

Profiling relied on immunoSEQ multiplex PCR, and the TCRdb table lists in-frame clones only, not all of them. The sample yields 100,000 to 150,000 clones, 88% seen once. On this clone: Its antigen is currently unknown.

Sequences were obtained from PBMCs. The rearrangement joins TRBV29-1 to TRBJ1-1; no definite D call. The sequence was obtained from a man in his thirties or forties in good health and CMV-seronegative. The CDR3 reads CSVRQGETEAFF. CDR3 coding DNA: TGCAGCGTTCGGCAAGGAGAGACTGAAGCTTTCTTT.